These T cell receptor beta chains were read from a single sample in a study of blood T cell repertoires in COVID-19. The table came from immunoSEQ multiplex PCR; TCRdb's copy has only in-frame clones and leaves some out. The table has under 250,000 clones, 70% to 90% seen once; the top ten hold roughly 8%. Sequenced sample: peripheral blood. Receptors were obtained from a woman between 50 and 59 years old with active or convalescent COVID-19. Both conserved end residues are part of each CDR3. Rows give clone size only sometimes, using once, few, many, or a class for an expanded clone.

v_call	j_call	clone_size	cdr3_aa
TRBV28	TRBJ2-6	-	CASTLGGSGANVLTF
TRBV3-1/TRBV3-2	TRBJ2-3	-	CASSPSGSTDTQYF
TRBV6-5	TRBJ1-2	-	CASEGADGYTF
TRBV12-3/TRBV12-4	TRBJ1-6	few	CASSFQGSSPLHF
TRBV5-1	TRBJ2-7	-	CASSLGGTSYEQYF
TRBV4-1	TRBJ1-5	-	CASSLTGVSNQPQHF
TRBV18	TRBJ2-1	-	CASSPRSNSGRADNEQFF
TRBV6-5	TRBJ2-5	-	CASSYYRTGLETQYF
TRBV7-8	TRBJ2-1	-	CASSSGASSYNEQFF
TRBV6-5	TRBJ2-5	-	CASRPGQGLVRTQYF
TRBV28	TRBJ2-1	-	CASSLLSPGLANEQFF
TRBV29-1	TRBJ1-2	-	CSAGGRNRDYGYTF
TRBV25-1	TRBJ1-5	-	CASSESWDNGNQPQHF
TRBV5-5	TRBJ1-2	-	CASSRDRVGYGYTF
TRBV6-5	TRBJ2-2	-	CASSQTGGGSGELFF
TRBV19	TRBJ2-1	-	CASRQLAGGGNEQFF
TRBV20-1	TRBJ2-7	once	CSASGGGHYEQYF
TRBV6-5	TRBJ2-5	-	CASSYSGGVAQETQYF
TRBV13	TRBJ2-3	-	CASSPRVAADTQYF
TRBV28	TRBJ1-5	-	CASRTLKGQPQHF
TRBV10-3	TRBJ2-3	-	CAISEGQGSDTQYF
TRBV7-3	TRBJ2-6	-	CASSPLGHSFSGANVLTF
TRBV27	TRBJ1-1	many	CASSVSGGLTEAFF
TRBV5-1	TRBJ2-2	once	CASSLDTTGTGELFF
TRBV20-1	TRBJ1-1	-	CSASVSDMNTEAFF
TRBV5-1	TRBJ2-1	-	CASSLEGSGGGQFF
TRBV27	TRBJ2-3	-	CASSFRGIGTDTQYF
TRBV28	TRBJ2-5	-	CASSPSDRAGTQYF
TRBV28	TRBJ1-1	-	CASSGPYLNTEAFF
TRBV5-1	TRBJ1-1	-	CASSYGDMNTEAFF
TRBV19	TRBJ2-1	-	CASRDGASGSNEQFF
TRBV2	TRBJ1-2	-	CASSTTQGAGGYTF
TRBV2	TRBJ2-3	-	CASSEGAGAATDTQYF
TRBV29-1	TRBJ1-1	-	CGGSGTGGAEAFF
TRBV7-6	TRBJ2-1	-	CASSLEISGANNEQFF
TRBV5-1	TRBJ2-7	-	CASSEGQSYSYEQYF
TRBV7-6	TRBJ2-1	-	CASSLNLLVF
TRBV19	TRBJ1-6	once	CASTAFGQGANSSPLHF
TRBV6-5	TRBJ1-2	-	CASSRDRGGYTF
TRBV19	TRBJ1-3	-	CASSVGPPGPGNTIYF
TRBV5-1	TRBJ1-4	few	CASSGMNRVEEKLFF
TRBV2	TRBJ2-7	-	CASAGLEGREQYF
TRBV3-1/TRBV3-2	TRBJ1-5	-	CASSPGQGVVAQHF
TRBV11-3	TRBJ2-1	-	CASSLSPGTAQFF
TRBV11-2	TRBJ1-2	-	CASSGQDRGDYGYTF
TRBV29-1	TRBJ2-7	-	CSVEELAVYEQYF
TRBV2	TRBJ1-4	-	CASSYETKKNEKLFF
TRBV6-5	TRBJ2-7	-	CASSLTVNSYEQYF
TRBV19	TRBJ1-2	-	CASRYTGPGNYGYTF
TRBV20-1	TRBJ2-5	-	CSARGGETQYF
TRBV7-2	TRBJ1-2	once	CASSLGQPPSYGYTF
TRBV2	TRBJ2-2	once	CASTYGGSGGTGELFF
TRBV24-1	TRBJ2-3	-	CATSGIRGATDTQYF
TRBV29-1	TRBJ1-1	once	CSVGDRAGNTEAFF
TRBV15	TRBJ1-2	-	CATSRGRQTLYGYTF
TRBV14	TRBJ2-3	-	CASSPDQTQDRGPDTQYF
TRBV6-2/TRBV6-3	TRBJ1-4	-	CASSVRAGEKLFF
TRBV7-3	TRBJ2-1	-	CASGIAGNNEQFF